This T cell receptor (beta chain) was documented in a study of blood T cell repertoires in COVID-19. The method was immunoSEQ multiplex PCR; TCRdb's version includes in-frame clones alone and lacks a portion of them. Of about 240,000 clones listed, about 82% are singletons. This CDR3 contains 14 residues. Germline V gene sequence: CDR1 SEHNR, CDR2 FQNEAQ (reference sequence). Trimming left V 4 bases short and J 2 bases short, with 9 bases between. This chain joins TRBV7-9 and TRBJ1-5; D unclear. The TCR comes from a woman aged 60 to 75 with active or convalescent COVID-19. Sequenced material: peripheral blood. CDR3 coding DNA: TGTGCCAGCAGCTCGGTGGGCGGCAATCAGCCCCAGCATTTT. Protein sequence: CASSSVGGNQPQHF.